A single sample is the source of the 22 T cell receptor beta chains below, sequenced in a study of shared clonotypes between healthy human individuals. Clones were sequenced by immunoSEQ multiplex PCR, and TCRdb holds only the in-frame ones, with some missing. The data hold over a million clones, with 98% to 99% observed a single time. Specimen: naive CD4+ T cells sorted from blood. Specified subset: CD45RA+ positively selected. Source of these receptors: a man younger than 40 in good health.

This clone has just one count. The CDR3 spells CASNRQGTGVGELFF. In DNA, the CDR3 is TGCGCCAGCAACAGACAGGGGACTGGTGTCGGGGAGCTGTTTTTT. The J gene is TRBJ2-2, the V gene TRBV5-1, with 8 nucleotides matching TRBD1. Unmatched junction bases numbered 11, after V lost 6 bases and J lost 7 bases. The CDR3 runs 15 residues. Germline CDR1 reads SGHRS; CDR2 reads YFSETQ.

Notes on this clone: Distinct nucleotide sequences in the sample also encode this CDR3. V gene TRBV10-3 combines with J gene TRBJ2-5; no reliable D call. This CDR3 region has 12 residues. Looked up from germline, CDR1 is ENHRY and CDR2 is SYGVKD. Trimming removed 2 bases at V and 5 bases at J, with 6 bases between. The DNA for the CDR3 is TGTGCCATCAGTGAGGGGAAGGAGACCCAGTACTTC. It translates to CAISEGKETQYF.

The rearrangement uses TRBV29-1 and TRBJ2-2; 7 bases line up with TRBD1. Germline trimming cut 6 bases from V and 7 bases from J; bases unmatched to any gene: 11. CDR3 size: 14 residues. CDR1 is SQVTM and CDR2 is ANQGSEA in the germline V gene. DNA of the CDR3: TGCAGCGTGGGGAGACAGGGCGGTAGCGGGGAGCTGTTTTTT. This codes for CSVGRQGGSGELFF.

Comment on this clone: Other DNA variants within this sample encode the same CDR3. The genes are TRBV7-9 and TRBJ2-7; unclear D gene. V dropped 4 bases and J dropped 0 bases, with 7 bases sitting between them. The germline V gene has CDR1 SEHNR and CDR2 FQNEAQ (reference sequence). The CDR3 has 13 amino acids. Here the CDR3 DNA reads TGTGCCAGCAGCTCGCCTAGCTCCTACGAGCAGTACTTC. This sequence encodes CASSSPSSYEQYF.

In its sample, this clone was seen once. The CDR3 sequence: CASSLTLVGNEQFF. The DNA of the CDR3 is TGTGCCAGCAGCTTAACCCTGGTAGGTAATGAGCAGTTCTTC. This sequence joins TRBV7-9 and TRBJ2-1; the D is unclear. Trimming removed 2 bases at V and 7 bases at J, with 12 bases between. The CDR3 sequence is 14 residues long. Germline V gene data show CDR1 as SEHNR and CDR2 as FQNEAQ (reference sequence).

The rearrangement joins TRBV6-5 to TRBJ2-2; D is unresolved. This CDR3 is 15 amino acids long. Germline-derived CDR1 and CDR2 are MNHEY and SVGAGI. V was pared by 6 bases and J by 1 base, with 12 bases between. As DNA, the CDR3 is TGTGCCAGCAGCCGTCGGACCAAGAACACCGGGGAGCTGTTTTTT. Translated: CASSRRTKNTGELFF.

V is TRBV29-1 and J is TRBJ2-7; unclear D gene. CDR1 and CDR2 (germline): SQVTM, ANQGSEA. The length of the CDR3 is 12 residues. V shed 5 bases and J shed 2 bases, with 10 bases lying between them. CDR3 sequence: CSVCEQPYEQYF. The CDR3 region has the DNA TGCAGCGTTTGTGAACAACCCTACGAGCAGTACTTC.

The chain links TRBV9 to TRBJ2-7, with D maybe TRBD1 (6 bases). Looked up from germline, CDR1 is SGDLS and CDR2 is YYNGEE. The CDR3 runs to 15 residues. The V end was cut by 0 bases, the J end by 1 base, with 11 bases between. The CDR3 protein is CASSVGQDHSYEQYF. CDR3 sequence (DNA): TGTGCCAGCAGCGTAGGACAGGACCATTCCTACGAGCAGTACTTC.

This clone appeared a few times. The sample has other DNA sequences that encode this CDR3 too. This chain connects TRBV5-4 to TRBJ2-7; D remains ambiguous. V lost 0 bases, J lost 4 bases, and 2 bases lay in between. This CDR3 has 11 amino acids. Looked up from germline, CDR1 is SGHNT and CDR2 is YYREEE (reference sequence). The CDR3 here is CASSLGYEQYF. The CDR3 nucleotides are TGTGCCAGCAGCTTGGGGTACGAGCAGTACTTC.

The chain carries TRBV6-6 and TRBJ2-5, with a tentative D call TRBD2 (5 bases). The CDR3 is made up of 16 amino acids. Between the trimmed V and J ends, which lost 0 bases and 2 bases, there was a span of 13 bases. CDR1 MNHNY and CDR2 SVGAGI come from the germline V gene (reference sequence). For the CDR3, the DNA is TGTGCCAGCAGTTACTCGACGCTAGCTGGACAAGAGACCCAGTACTTC. Translating it yields CASSYSTLAGQETQYF.

This clone was recorded once. The chain links TRBV10-3 to TRBJ2-7, with 11 bases matching TRBD1. Germline V CDR1 and CDR2: ENHRY, SYGVKD. V was pared by 4 bases and J by 6 bases, with 5 bases of the junction left unmatched. This CDR3 is 14 amino acids long. CDR3 sequence reads: CAISAGTGGGEQYF. CDR3 nucleotides: TGTGCCATCAGTGCAGGGACAGGGGGAGGCGAGCAGTACTTC.

V is TRBV29-1 and J is TRBJ2-1; no clear D. Germline values: CDR1 SQVTM, CDR2 ANQGSEA. This CDR3 spans 15 amino acids. Trimming left V 1 base short and J 0 bases short, with 10 bases between. The CDR3 coding sequence is TGCAGCGTTGAAGGGCCCAAATCCTCCTACAATGAGCAGTTCTTC. Its translation: CSVEGPKSSYNEQFF.

This clone was detected only once. The chain joins TRBV5-6 to TRBJ2-1; no definite D call. V dropped 1 base and J dropped 0 bases, with 5 bases sitting between them. The germline CDR1 and CDR2 sequences are SGHDT and YYEEEE. This CDR3 comprises 14 residues. In DNA, the CDR3 is TGTGCCAGCAGCTTGAGTTACTCCTACAATGAGCAGTTCTTC. Translating it yields CASSLSYSYNEQFF.

The chain combines TRBV4-3 with TRBJ1-5; 8 bases fit TRBD1. Germline assignment: CDR1 LGHNA and CDR2 YSLEER. The CDR3 runs 16 residues. The V gene end was trimmed by 0 bases and the J gene end by 2 bases; junction bases not matched to a gene: 3. Here the CDR3 DNA reads TGCGCCAGCAGCCAAGATCTGACAGGGGGCAATCAGCCCCAGCATTTT. Amino acids: CASSQDLTGGNQPQHF.

This clone appeared once. This chain uses TRBV6-5 with TRBJ2-7, with 8 positions matching TRBD2. In germline, CDR1 is MNHEY, CDR2 SVGAGI. The CDR3 is 14 residues long. V shed 6 bases and J 2 bases; nucleotides not matched to a gene: 6. The CDR3 bases are TGTGCCAGCAGGAGGGGTAGCGGGACCTACGAGCAGTACTTC. This gives the protein CASRRGSGTYEQYF.

This chain joins TRBV5-1 and TRBJ1-1; weak D call: TRBD1 (5 bases). This CDR3 region has 14 residues. CDR1 is SGHRS and CDR2 is YFSETQ in the germline V gene. The V gene lost 4 bases and the J gene lost 0 bases, with 10 bases spanning the gap. Written as DNA, the CDR3 is TGCGCCAGCAGCGCGTTGGGGCTGAACACTGAAGCTTTCTTT. Its protein is CASSALGLNTEAFF.

To note about this clone: This same CDR3 is encoded by further DNA sequences in the sample. The chain carries TRBV28 and TRBJ2-7; 9 bases line up with TRBD2. The V gene end was trimmed by 2 bases and the J gene end by 1 base; junction bases not matched to a gene: 0. The CDR3 has 14 residues. Germline CDR1 is MDHEN and CDR2 is SYDVKM. Written as DNA, the CDR3 is TGTGCCAGCAGTTTAGCGGGAGGGTCCTACGAGCAGTACTTC. Amino acid sequence: CASSLAGGSYEQYF. The full variable domain, rest sourced from reference TRBV28 and TRBJ2-7, is DVKVTQSSRYLVKRTGEKVFLECVQDMDHENMFWYRQDPGLGLRLIYFSYDVKMKEKGDIPEGYSVSREKKERFSLILESASTNQTSMYLCASSLAGGSYEQYFGPGTRLTVT.

The chain combines TRBV19 with TRBJ2-7; D not resolved. The V and J ends lost 4 bases and 4 bases respectively, with 17 bases between them. The CDR3 sequence is 15 residues long. From germline, CDR1 is LNHDA and CDR2 SQIVND (reference sequence). CDR3 nucleotide sequence: TGTGCCAGTAGTAGGCAGGCAACAGACCCATACGAGCAGTACTTC. The encoded protein is CASSRQATDPYEQYF.

This rearrangement joins TRBV7-2 to TRBJ2-4; 7 bases are shared with TRBD2. The germline gives CDR1 SGHTA, CDR2 FQGNSA. Trimming removed 3 bases from V and 6 bases from J; junction bases left unmatched: 8. CDR3 length: 15 amino acids. The CDR3: CASSFWAGEGNIQYF. CDR3 nucleotides: TGTGCCAGCAGCTTTTGGGCGGGAGAAGGAAACATTCAGTACTTC.

CDR3 nucleotides: TGCGCCAGCAGCTTGGTGGGGGATAGATTCTCCTACGAGCAGTACTTC. Protein sequence: CASSLVGDRFSYEQYF. The chain carries TRBV5-1 and TRBJ2-7; D tentatively reads TRBD1 or TRBD2 (5 bases each). Germline CDR1 reads SGHRS; CDR2 reads YFSETQ. The CDR3 runs 16 residues. V lost 0 bases to trimming and J lost 0 bases, with 13 bases between them.

V usage is TRBV28 and J usage is TRBJ2-3, with TRBD1 matching 9 bases. Trimming took 10 bases from V and 5 from J; bases not matched to a gene: 13. The germline V gene has CDR1 MDHEN and CDR2 SYDVKM. The CDR3 covers 15 residues. The CDR3 reads CATLPGGQGVDTQYF. DNA of the CDR3: TGTGCCACCCTTCCTGGGGGACAGGGCGTAGATACGCAGTATTTT.

This rearrangement joins TRBV6-6 to TRBJ2-2; D possibly uses TRBD1 or TRBD2 (5 bases each). This CDR3 comprises 13 residues. Deletions cut 8 bases from V and 4 bases from J, with 11 bases between. Germline CDR1 reads MNHNY; CDR2 reads SVGAGI (reference sequence). As DNA, the CDR3 is TGTGCCAGCTTGGGGGACCCCACCGGGGAGCTGTTTTTT. Translating it yields CASLGDPTGELFF.